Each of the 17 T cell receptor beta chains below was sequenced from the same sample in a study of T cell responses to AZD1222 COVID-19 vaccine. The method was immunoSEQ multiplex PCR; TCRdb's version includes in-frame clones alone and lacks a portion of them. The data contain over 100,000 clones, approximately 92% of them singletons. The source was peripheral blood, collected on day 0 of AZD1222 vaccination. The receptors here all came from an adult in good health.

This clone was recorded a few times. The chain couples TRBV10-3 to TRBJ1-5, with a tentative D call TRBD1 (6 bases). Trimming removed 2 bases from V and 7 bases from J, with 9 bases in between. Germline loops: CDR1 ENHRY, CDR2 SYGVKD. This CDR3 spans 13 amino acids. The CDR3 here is CAISENQGQPQHF. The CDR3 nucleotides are TGTGCCATCAGTGAGAATCAGGGGCAGCCCCAGCATTTT.

CDR3 coding DNA: TGTGCCAGCAGCCCGACAGGGACAAACTATGGCTACACCTTC. It encodes CASSPTGTNYGYTF. The chain recombines TRBV2 with TRBJ1-2; 7 bases map to TRBD1. The junction had 6 bases not matched to a gene; V was cut back by 6 bases and J by 2 bases. Germline V gene data show CDR1 as SNHLY and CDR2 as FYNNEI. This CDR3 region has 14 residues.

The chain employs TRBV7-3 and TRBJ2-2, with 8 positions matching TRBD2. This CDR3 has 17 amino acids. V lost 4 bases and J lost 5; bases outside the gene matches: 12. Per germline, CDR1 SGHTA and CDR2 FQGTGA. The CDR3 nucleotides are TGTGCCAGCAGCTCACAGGGTCCGGGAGGGCCGACCGGGGAGCTGTTTTTT. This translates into CASSSQGPGGPTGELFF.

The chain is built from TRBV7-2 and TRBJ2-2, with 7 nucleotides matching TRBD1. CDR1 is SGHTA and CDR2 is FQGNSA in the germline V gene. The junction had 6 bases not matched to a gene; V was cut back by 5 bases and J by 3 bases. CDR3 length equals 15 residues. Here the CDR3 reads CASSPRQGYTGELFF. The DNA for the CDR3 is TGTGCCAGCAGCCCTCGACAGGGCTACACCGGGGAGCTGTTTTTT.

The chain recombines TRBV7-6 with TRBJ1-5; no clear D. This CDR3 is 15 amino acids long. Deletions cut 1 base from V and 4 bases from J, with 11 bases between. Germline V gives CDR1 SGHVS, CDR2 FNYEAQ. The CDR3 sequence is CASSLEGGANQPQHF. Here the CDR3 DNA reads TGTGCCAGCAGCTTAGAAGGCGGTGCAAATCAGCCCCAGCATTTT.

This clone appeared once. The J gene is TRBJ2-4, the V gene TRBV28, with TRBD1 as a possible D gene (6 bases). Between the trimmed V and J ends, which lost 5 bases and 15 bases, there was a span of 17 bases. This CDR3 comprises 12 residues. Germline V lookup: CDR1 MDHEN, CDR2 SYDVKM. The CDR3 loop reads CASSPTGPPRYF. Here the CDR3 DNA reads TGTGCCAGCAGTCCCACAGGGCCTCCCAGGTACTTC. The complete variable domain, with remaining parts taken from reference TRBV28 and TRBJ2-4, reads DVKVTQSSRYLVKRTGEKVFLECVQDMDHENMFWYRQDPGLGLRLIYFSYDVKMKEKGDIPEGYSVSREKKERFSLILESASTNQTSMYLCASSPTGPPRYFGAGTRLSVL.

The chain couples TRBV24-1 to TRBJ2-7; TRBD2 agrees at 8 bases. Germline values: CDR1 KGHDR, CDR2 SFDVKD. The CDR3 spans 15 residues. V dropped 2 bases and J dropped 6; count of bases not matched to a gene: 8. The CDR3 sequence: CATSDSREGMSEQYF. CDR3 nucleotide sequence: TGTGCCACCAGTGATTCTCGGGAGGGCATGAGCGAGCAGTACTTC.

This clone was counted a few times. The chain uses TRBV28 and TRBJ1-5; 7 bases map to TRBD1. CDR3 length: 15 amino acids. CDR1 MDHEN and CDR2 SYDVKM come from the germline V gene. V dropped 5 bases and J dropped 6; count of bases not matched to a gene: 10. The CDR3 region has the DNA TGTGCCAGCAGTAAGGGGGCACCCGCCGGTCAGCCCCAGCATTTT. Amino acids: CASSKGAPAGQPQHF.

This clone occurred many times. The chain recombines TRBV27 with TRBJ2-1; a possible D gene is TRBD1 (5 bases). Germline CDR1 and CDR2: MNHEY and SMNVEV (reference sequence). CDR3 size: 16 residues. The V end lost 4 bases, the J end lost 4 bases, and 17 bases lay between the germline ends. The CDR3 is CASSSPWQGPYNEQFF. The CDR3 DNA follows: TGTGCCAGCAGTTCCCCGTGGCAGGGTCCGTACAATGAGCAGTTCTTC.

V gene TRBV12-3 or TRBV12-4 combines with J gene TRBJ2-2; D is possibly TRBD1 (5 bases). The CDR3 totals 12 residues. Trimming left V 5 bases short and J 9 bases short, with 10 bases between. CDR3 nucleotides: TGTGCCAGCAGTCTAAGGGGCCGGGAGCTGTTTTTT. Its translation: CASSLRGRELFF.

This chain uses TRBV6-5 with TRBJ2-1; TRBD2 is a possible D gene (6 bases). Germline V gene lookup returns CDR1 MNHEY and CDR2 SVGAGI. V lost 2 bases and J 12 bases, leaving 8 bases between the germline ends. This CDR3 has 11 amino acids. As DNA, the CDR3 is TGTGCCAGCAGTTACGAAGCGGGGCAGTTCTTC. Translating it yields CASSYEAGQFF.

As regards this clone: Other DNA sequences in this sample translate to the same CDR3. CDR3 DNA: TGCGCCAGCAGCCCGGGACAGAGCTACGAGCAGTACTTC. Translation gives CASSPGQSYEQYF. The rearrangement uses TRBV4-3 and TRBJ2-7; 7 bases match TRBD1. This CDR3 has 13 amino acids. From germline, CDR1 is LGHNA and CDR2 YSLEER. V lost 4 bases, J lost 3 bases, and 3 bases stayed unmatched.

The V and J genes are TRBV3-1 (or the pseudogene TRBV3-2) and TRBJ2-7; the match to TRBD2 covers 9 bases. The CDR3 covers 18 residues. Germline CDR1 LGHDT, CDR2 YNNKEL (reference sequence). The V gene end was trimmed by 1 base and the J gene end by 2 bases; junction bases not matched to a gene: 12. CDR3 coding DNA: TGTGCCAGCAGCCAAGCGGAGCGCGGGAGGGGTATTCCCTACGAGCAGTACTTC. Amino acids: CASSQAERGRGIPYEQYF.

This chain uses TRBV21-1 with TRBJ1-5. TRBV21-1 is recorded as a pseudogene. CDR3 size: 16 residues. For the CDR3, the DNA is TGTGCCAGCAGCAAAGCGCTTTGGCCGGGGGATCAGCCCCAGCATTTT. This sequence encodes CASSKALWPGDQPQHF.

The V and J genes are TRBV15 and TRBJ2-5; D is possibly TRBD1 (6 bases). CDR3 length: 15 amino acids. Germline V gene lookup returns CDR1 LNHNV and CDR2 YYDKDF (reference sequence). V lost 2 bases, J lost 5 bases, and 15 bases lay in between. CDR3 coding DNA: TGTGCCACCAGCAGAACAGGGAACCCTCGGGAGACCCAGTACTTC. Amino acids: CATSRTGNPRETQYF.

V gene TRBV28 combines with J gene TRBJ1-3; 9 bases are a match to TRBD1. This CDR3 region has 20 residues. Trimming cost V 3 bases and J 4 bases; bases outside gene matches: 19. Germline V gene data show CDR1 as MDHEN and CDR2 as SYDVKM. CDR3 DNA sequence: TGTGCCAGCAGTTTTCTGGTGACCGGGACAGGGCCCGTGGGGGGAAACACCATATATTTT. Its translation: CASSFLVTGTGPVGGNTIYF.

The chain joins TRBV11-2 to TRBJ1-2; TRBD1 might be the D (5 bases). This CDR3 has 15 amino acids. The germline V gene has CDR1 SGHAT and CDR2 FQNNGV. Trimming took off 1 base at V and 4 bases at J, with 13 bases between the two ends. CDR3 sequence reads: CASSLAGGGSYGYTF. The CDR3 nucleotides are TGTGCCAGCAGCTTAGCGGGGGGAGGCTCCTATGGCTACACCTTC.